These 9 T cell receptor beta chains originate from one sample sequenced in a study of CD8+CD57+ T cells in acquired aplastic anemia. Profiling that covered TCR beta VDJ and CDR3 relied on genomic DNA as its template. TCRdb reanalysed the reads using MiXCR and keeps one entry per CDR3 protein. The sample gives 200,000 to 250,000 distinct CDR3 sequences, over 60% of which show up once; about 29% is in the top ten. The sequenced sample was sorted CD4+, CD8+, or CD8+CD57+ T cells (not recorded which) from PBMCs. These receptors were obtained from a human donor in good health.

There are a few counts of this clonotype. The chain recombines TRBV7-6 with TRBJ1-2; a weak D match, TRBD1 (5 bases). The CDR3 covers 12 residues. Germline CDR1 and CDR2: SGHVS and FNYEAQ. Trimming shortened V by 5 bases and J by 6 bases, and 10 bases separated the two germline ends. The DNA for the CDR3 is TGTGCCAGCAGCACCAGGGCTGATGGCTACACCTTC. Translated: CASSTRADGYTF. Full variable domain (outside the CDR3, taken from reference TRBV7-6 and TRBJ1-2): GAGVSQSPRYKVTKRGQDVALRCDPISGHVSLYWYRQALGQGPEFLTYFNYEAQQDKSGLPNDRFSAERPEGSISTLTIQRTEQRDSAMYRCASSTRADGYTFGSGTRLTVV.

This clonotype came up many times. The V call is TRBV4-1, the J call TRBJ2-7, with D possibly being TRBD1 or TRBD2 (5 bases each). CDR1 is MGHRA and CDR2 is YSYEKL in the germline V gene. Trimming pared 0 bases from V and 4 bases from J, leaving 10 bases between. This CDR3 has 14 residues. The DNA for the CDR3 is TGCGCCAGCAGCCAAGAGGTGGGACCATACGAGCAGTACTTC. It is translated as CASSQEVGPYEQYF.

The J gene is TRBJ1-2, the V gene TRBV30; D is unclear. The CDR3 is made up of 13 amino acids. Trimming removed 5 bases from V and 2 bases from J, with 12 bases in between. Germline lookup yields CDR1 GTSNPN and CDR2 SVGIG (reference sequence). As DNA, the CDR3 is TGTGCCTGGGACTGGGGAGGGAACTATGGCTACACCTTC. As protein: CAWDWGGNYGYTF.

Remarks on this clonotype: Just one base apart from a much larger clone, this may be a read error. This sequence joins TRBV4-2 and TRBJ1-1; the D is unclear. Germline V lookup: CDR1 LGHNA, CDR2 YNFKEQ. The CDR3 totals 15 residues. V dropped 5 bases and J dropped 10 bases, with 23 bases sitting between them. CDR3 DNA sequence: TGTGCCAGCAGCTCCGGGTCGCCAAAGAGTGGAGGAGCTTTCTTT. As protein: CASSSGSPKSGGAFF.

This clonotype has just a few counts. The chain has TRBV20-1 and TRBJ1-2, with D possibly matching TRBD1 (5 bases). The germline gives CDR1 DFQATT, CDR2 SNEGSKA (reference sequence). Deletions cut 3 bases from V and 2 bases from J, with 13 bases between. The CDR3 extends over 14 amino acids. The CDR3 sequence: CSASSREGNYGYTF. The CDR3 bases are TGCAGTGCTAGCTCACGAGAGGGGAACTATGGCTACACCTTC.

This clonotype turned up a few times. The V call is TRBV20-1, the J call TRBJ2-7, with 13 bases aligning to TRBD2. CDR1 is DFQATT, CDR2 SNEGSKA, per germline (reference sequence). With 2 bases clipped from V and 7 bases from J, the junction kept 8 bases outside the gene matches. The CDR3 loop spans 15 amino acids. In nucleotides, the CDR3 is TGCAGTGCTAGAACGCCGACTAGCGGGAGGAGTGAGCAGTACTTC. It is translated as CSARTPTSGRSEQYF.

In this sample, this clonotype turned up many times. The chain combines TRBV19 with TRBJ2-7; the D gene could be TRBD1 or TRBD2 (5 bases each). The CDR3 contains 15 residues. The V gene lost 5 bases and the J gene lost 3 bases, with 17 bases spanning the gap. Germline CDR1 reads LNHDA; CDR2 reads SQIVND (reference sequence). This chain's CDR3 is CASSPATGAIYEQYF. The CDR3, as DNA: TGTGCCAGTAGTCCCGCCACCGGGGCCATCTACGAGCAGTACTTC.

CDR3 amino acids: CSADDSLWGYGYTF. The CDR3 DNA reads as TGCAGTGCTGATGACAGTCTATGGGGCTATGGCTACACCTTC. The J gene is TRBJ1-2, the V gene TRBV20-1; D is perhaps TRBD1 (5 bases). Trimming shortened V by 5 bases and J by 4 bases, and 17 bases separated the two germline ends. CDR1 DFQATT and CDR2 SNEGSKA come from the germline V gene (reference sequence). This CDR3 is 14 amino acids long.

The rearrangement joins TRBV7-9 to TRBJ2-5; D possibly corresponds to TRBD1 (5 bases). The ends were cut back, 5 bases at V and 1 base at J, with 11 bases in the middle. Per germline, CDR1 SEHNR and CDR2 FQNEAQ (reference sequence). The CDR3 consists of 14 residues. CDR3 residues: CASSPWGGQETQYF. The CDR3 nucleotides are TGTGCCAGCAGCCCGTGGGGCGGCCAAGAGACCCAGTACTTC.